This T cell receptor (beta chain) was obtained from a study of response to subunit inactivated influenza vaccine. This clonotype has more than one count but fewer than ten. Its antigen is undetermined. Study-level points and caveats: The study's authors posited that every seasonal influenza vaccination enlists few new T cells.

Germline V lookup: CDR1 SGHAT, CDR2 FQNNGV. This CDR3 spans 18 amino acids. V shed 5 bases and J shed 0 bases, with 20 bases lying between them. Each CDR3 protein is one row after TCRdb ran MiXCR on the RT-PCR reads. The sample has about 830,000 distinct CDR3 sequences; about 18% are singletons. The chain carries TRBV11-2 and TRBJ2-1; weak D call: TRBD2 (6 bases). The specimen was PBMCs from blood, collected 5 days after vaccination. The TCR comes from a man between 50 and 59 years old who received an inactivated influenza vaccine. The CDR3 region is CASSHQRVLSSSYNEQFF. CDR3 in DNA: TGTGCCAGCAGCCATCAGCGGGTCCTATCAAGCTCCTACAATGAGCAGTTCTTC.